This T cell receptor beta chain is drawn from a study of shared clonotypes between healthy human individuals. Study context: Each donor's CD8 memory used one plate, CD8 naive two, each CD4 subset three.

This clone was seen a few times. Assay used: immunoSEQ multiplex PCR; TCRdb lists only in-frame clones, some missing. The sample contains over a million clones, 75% to 85% of which appear only once. CDR1 and CDR2 (germline): LNHNV, YYDKDF (reference sequence). V gave up 1 base and J gave up 1 base, with 7 bases separating them. CDR3 length equals 14 residues. Splitting the CD4+ cells yielded a CD45RA+ naive subset and a CD45RA-negative memory subset. The sequenced material came from memory CD4+ T cells from PBMCs. Subset reported: CD45RA-negative fraction. V and J are TRBV15 and TRBJ1-1; no clear D gene. This receptor was taken from a man aged 18 to 29 in good health. Some clones in this sample may be carry-over from other donors' samples. The CDR3 DNA reads TGTGCCACCAGCAGAGTTGAGGGGAACACTGAAGCTTTCTTT. Protein sequence: CATSRVEGNTEAFF.